This TCR beta chain was retrieved from a study of shared clonotypes between healthy human individuals. Study conclusions and caveats: Several donors held around 5% of naive CD4 clonotypes in common. Naive subsets generally had larger estimated richness than memory subsets.

Donors comprised only Caucasian adults living in Nashville, Tennessee. Only one count was recorded for this clone. No antigen is known for it. In the original analysis: ImmunoSEQ yielded junction-only sequences lacking quality scores, so filtering differed. Only in-frame clones appear in the TCRdb table, and some are missing; sequencing was by immunoSEQ multiplex PCR. The V and J calls and clone size were taken over from that table, and D and trimming were inferred from the DNA. The repertoire includes 2 million to 2.5 million clones, 93% of them detected once, and roughly 0.36% sits in the top ten. Germline V gene data show CDR1 as MDHEN and CDR2 as SYDVKM. The germline V and J ends were trimmed by 1 base and 5 bases, with 15 bases remaining between them. The CDR3 totals 15 residues.

The V gene is TRBV28, the J gene TRBJ2-7, with TRBD2 as a possible D gene (6 bases). The material sequenced was naive CD4+ T cells from PBMCs. Subset meaning: CD45RA+ positively selected. This TCR was sampled from a man aged 18-30 years in good health. Some clones in this sample may be carry-over from other donors' samples. As DNA, the CDR3 is TGTGCCAGCAGTTTATTAGGCGGGAACTTGAACGAGCAGTACTTC. It is translated as CASSLLGGNLNEQYF.